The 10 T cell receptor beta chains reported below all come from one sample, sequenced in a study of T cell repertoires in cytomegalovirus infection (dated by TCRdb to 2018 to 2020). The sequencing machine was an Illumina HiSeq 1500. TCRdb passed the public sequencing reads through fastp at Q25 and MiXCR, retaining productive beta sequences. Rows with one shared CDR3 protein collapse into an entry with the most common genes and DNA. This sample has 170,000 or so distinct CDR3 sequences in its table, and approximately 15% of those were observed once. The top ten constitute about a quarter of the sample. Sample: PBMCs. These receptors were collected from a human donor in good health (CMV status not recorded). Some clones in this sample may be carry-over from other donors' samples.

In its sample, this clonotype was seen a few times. The CDR3 DNA reads as TGTGCCAGCAGTTCGCGGGACAGGGTTAGGGACGAGCAGTACTTC. Residues: CASSSRDRVRDEQYF. This rearrangement joins TRBV12-3 or TRBV12-4 to TRBJ2-7, with 9 bases matching TRBD1. With 4 bases clipped from V and 5 bases from J, the junction kept 9 bases outside the gene matches. The CDR3 length is 15 residues.

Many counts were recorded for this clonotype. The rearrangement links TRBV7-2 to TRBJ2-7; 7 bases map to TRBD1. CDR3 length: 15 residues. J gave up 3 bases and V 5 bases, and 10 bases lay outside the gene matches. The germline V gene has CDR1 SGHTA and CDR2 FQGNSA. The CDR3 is CASSITPGQLYEQYF. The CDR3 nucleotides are TGTGCCAGCAGCATAACCCCGGGACAGCTCTACGAGCAGTACTTC.

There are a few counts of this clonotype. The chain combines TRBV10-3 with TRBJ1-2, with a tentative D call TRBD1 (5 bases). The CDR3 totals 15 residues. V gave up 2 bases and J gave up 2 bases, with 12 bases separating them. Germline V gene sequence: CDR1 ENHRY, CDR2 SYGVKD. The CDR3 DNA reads TGTGCCATCAGTGAGCAGGGAAAGGTCAACTATGGCTACACCTTC. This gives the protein CAISEQGKVNYGYTF.

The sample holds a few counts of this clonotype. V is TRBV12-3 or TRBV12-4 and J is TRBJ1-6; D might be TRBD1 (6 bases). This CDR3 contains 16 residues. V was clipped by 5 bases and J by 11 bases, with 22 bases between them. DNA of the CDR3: TGTGCCAGCAGTCCCAGGGGAAGGGCACAAAATGCACCCCTCCACTTT. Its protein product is CASSPRGRAQNAPLHF.

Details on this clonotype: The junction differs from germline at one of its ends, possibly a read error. Here the CDR3 reads CASSEWATANF. CDR3 sequence (DNA): TGTGCCAGCAGTGAATGGGCGACAGCGAACTTC. This chain links TRBV2 with TRBJ2-5; tentative D call: TRBD1 (5 bases). The V gene's germline CDR1 is SNHLY and CDR2 FYNNEI. This CDR3 spans 11 amino acids.

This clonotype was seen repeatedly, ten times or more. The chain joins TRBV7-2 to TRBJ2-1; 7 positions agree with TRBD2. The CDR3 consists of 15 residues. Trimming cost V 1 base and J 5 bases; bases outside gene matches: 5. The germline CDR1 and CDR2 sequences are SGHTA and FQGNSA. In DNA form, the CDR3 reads TGTGCCAGCAGCTTAGTGGCTAGCGGAAACAATGAGCAGTTCTTC. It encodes CASSLVASGNNEQFF.

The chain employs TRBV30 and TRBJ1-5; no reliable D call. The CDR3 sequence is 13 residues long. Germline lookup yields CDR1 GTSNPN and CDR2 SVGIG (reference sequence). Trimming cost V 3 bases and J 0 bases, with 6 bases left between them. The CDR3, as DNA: TGTGCCTGGAGCCCGAATAGCAATCAGCCCCAGCATTTT. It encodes CAWSPNSNQPQHF.

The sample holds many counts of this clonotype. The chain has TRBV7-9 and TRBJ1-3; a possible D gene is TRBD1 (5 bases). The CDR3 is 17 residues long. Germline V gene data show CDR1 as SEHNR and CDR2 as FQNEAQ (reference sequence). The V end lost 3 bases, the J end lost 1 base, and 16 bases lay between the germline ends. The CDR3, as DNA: TGTGCCAGCAGCTTTTATTTGACAGTCGAATCTGGAAACACCATATATTTT. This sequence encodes CASSFYLTVESGNTIYF.

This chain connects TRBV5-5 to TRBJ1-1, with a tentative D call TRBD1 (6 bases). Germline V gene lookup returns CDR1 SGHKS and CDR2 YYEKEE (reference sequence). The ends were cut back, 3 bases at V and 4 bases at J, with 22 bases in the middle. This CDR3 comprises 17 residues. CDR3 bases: TGTGCCAGCAGCTACGTCGGGGACACCTTCAAGACCACTGAAGCTTTCTTT. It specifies CASSYVGDTFKTTEAFF.

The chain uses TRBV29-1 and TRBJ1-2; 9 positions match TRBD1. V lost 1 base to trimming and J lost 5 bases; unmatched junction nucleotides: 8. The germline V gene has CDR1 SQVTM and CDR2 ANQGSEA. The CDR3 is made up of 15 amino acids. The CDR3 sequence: CSVEGGQGNRYGYTF. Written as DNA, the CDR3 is TGCAGCGTTGAAGGGGGACAGGGCAATAGGTATGGCTACACCTTC.